Listed below are T cell receptor beta chains from one sample, sequenced in a study of T cell changes during pregnancy in multiple sclerosis. Generated by immunoSEQ multiplex PCR, the TCRdb table keeps only in-frame clones and is missing some. The table has some 80,000 clones, roughly 94% seen once. Material: CD4+ T cells from peripheral blood mononuclear cells, obtained after pregnancy. The receptors were sampled from a female donor with multiple sclerosis, enrolled in a pregnancy study. Each CDR3 is given without its conserved first and last residue. Fields, in order: V gene, J gene, CDR3 protein.

TRBV4-3,TRBJ1-2,ASSQGGQPYGYT
TRBV15,TRBJ2-3,ATSRRTVAGGPQGTQY
TRBV19,TRBJ1-1,ASSITVAGVSTEAF
TRBV20-1,TRBJ2-1,SARAVYEQF
TRBV12-5,TRBJ2-7,ASGPRVYGDEQY
TRBV7-2,TRBJ2-7,ASSLTDEGEQY
TRBV18,TRBJ1-1,ASSRETGVTEAF
TRBV6-5,TRBJ2-5,ASSFGQGTWETQY
TRBV6-1,TRBJ1-1,ASNPRGQGNTEAF
TRBV5-6,TRBJ2-7,ASSFDSSYEQY
TRBV18,TRBJ2-3,ASSFRTGPVTDTQY
TRBV2,TRBJ1-1,ASARQGVYTEAF
TRBV28,TRBJ1-1,ASRRVSGEAF
TRBV28,TRBJ2-3,ASSLSGTGLAGGPDTQY
TRBV11-3,TRBJ2-7,ASSLRLAGGLGEQY
TRBV27,TRBJ2-7,ASSPYRPLATSSYEQY
TRBV6-1,TRBJ2-5,ASSVQIRTGGAETQY
TRBV27,TRBJ2-7,ASRGLGTYEQY
TRBV10-3,TRBJ2-7,AIWRGQGSYEQY
TRBV28,TRBJ1-5,ASSSTTGTYNQPQH
TRBV25-1,TRBJ2-3,ASSGSLAGLHTDTQY
TRBV28,TRBJ2-1,ASRDPGLAGSNEQF
TRBV11-3,TRBJ2-2,ASSFSEGGELF